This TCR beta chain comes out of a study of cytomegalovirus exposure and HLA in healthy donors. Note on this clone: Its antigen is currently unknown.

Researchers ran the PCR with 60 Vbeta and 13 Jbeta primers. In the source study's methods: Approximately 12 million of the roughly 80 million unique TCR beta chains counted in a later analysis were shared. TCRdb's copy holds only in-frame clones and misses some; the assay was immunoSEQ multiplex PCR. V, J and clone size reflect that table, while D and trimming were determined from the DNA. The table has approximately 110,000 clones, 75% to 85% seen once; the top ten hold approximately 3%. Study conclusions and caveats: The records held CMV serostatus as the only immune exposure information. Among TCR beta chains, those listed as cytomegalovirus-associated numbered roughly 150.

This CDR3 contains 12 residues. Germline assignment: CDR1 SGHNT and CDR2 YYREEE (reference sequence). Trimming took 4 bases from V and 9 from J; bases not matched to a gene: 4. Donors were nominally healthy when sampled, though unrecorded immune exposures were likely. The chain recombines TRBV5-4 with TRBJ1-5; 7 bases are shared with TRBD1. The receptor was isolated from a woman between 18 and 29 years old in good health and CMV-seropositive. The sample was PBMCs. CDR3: CASSKQGSPQHF. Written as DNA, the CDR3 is TGTGCCAGCAGCAAACAGGGGTCGCCCCAGCATTTT.